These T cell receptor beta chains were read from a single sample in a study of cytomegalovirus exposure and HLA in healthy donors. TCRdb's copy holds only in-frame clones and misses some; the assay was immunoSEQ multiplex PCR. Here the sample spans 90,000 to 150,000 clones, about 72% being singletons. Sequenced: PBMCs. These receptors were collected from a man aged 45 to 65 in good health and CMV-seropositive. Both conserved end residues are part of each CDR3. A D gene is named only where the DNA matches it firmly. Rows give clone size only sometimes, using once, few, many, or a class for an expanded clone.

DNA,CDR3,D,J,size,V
TGTGCCAGCAGACTTCGACAGGGGTTGAACAATGAGCAGTTCTTC,CASRLRQGLNNEQFF,TRBD1,TRBJ2-1,few,TRBV2
TGTGCCAGCAGCTCCCGCCTCGGGACAGGTACAACAAGGGTTACTGAAGCTTTCTTT,CASSSRLGTGTTRVTEAFF,TRBD1,TRBJ1-1,-,TRBV7-9
TGTGCCAGCAGCTTCCACCAGGGGGCTGAGAATACGCAGTATTTT,CASSFHQGAENTQYF,TRBD1,TRBJ2-3,few,TRBV5-4
TGCGCCAGCAGCTTGGGGATCTTCCGAATAGCGCTGAACACCGGGGAGCTGTTTTTT,CASSLGIFRIALNTGELFF,-,TRBJ2-2,-,TRBV5-1
TGTGCCAGCAGTTTCGGGTCTGGACGACAGGGGAGGGCCGGGGAGCTGTTTTTT,CASSFGSGRQGRAGELFF,-,TRBJ2-2,-,TRBV27
TGTGCCAGCAGCCCCCAGGGTTATGGCTACACCTTC,CASSPQGYGYTF,-,TRBJ1-2,-,TRBV14
TGCGCCAGCAGCTTGGCCCGGACTAGCGAGACGCAGTTCTTC,CASSLARTSETQFF,TRBD2,TRBJ2-1,-,TRBV5-1
TGTGCCAGCAGTGAAGAACAGGGGGCCTACGAGCAGTACTTC,CASSEEQGAYEQYF,TRBD1,TRBJ2-7,-,TRBV2
TGTGCCAGTAGTACCCCTCTAGGGAGAACAATACCCGGGGAGCTGTTTTTT,CASSTPLGRTIPGELFF,-,TRBJ2-2,-,TRBV19
TGTGATCGAGGTCAGGGGCCTTCTAACTATGGCTACACCTTC,CDRGQGPSNYGYTF,-,TRBJ1-2,-,TRBV2
TGTGCCAGTAGTATGCAGGGCACTAATTCACCCCTCCACTTT,CASSMQGTNSPLHF,-,TRBJ1-6,-,TRBV19
TGTGCCAGCAGCTCATCCGGGACACGGAACACTGAAGCTTTCTTT,CASSSSGTRNTEAFF,-,TRBJ1-1,-,TRBV11-3
TGTGCCAGCAGTGAAGAACTAGCGAGGAGCACAGATACGCAGTATTTT,CASSEELARSTDTQYF,TRBD2,TRBJ2-3,once,TRBV2
TGCAGCGAACGGACAGTCCAAGAGACCCAGTACTTC,CSERTVQETQYF,-,TRBJ2-5,few,TRBV29-1
TGTGCCAGCAGCCAAGGGGGGGGGCTAGCGGTCAACTGGGTGGATACGCAGTATTTT,CASSQGGGLAVNWVDTQYF,-,TRBJ2-3,-,TRBV4-2
TGTGCCAGCAGCCAAGGTCCCCAGGGAATCACCTTC,CASSQGPQGITF,-,TRBJ1-2,few,TRBV14
TGTGCCAGCATGACAGGGCTTGGAAACACCATATATTTT,CASMTGLGNTIYF,TRBD1,TRBJ1-3,-,TRBV7-9
TGTGCCAGTAGTCCCGCCGGGACAGCCTATGGCTACACCTTC,CASSPAGTAYGYTF,TRBD1,TRBJ1-2,-,TRBV19
TGCGCCAGCAGCCAAGATCGGGAGAGAGGGCTCAATCAGCCCCAGCATTTT,CASSQDRERGLNQPQHF,-,TRBJ1-5,-,TRBV4-1
TGTGCCAGCAGCGTAGTCGAGGGTGAAAAACTGTTTTTT,CASSVVEGEKLFF,-,TRBJ1-4,-,TRBV9
TGCGCCAGCAGCCCTAAGGAGTACTATGGCTACACCTTC,CASSPKEYYGYTF,-,TRBJ1-2,once,TRBV5-1
TGTGCCAGTAGTATCTCCGACAGCTCCTATAATTCACCCCTCCACTTT,CASSISDSSYNSPLHF,-,TRBJ1-6,-,TRBV19
TGTGCCAGCAGCTTGAACCTGGATACTCGGACTAGCAGGTATACGCAGTATTTT,CASSLNLDTRTSRYTQYF,TRBD2,TRBJ2-3,-,TRBV5-6
TGTGCCAGCAGCTCTTGGGCCCACACCGGGGAGCTGTTTTTT,CASSSWAHTGELFF,-,TRBJ2-2,-,TRBV7-2
TGTGCCAGCACCAGAAGGGGAGGTTTCACTGAAGCTTTCTTT,CASTRRGGFTEAFF,-,TRBJ1-1,few,TRBV5-8
TGTGCCAGCAGTGGACAGCTAGCGGGAGATACGCAGTATTTT,CASSGQLAGDTQYF,TRBD2,TRBJ2-3,-,TRBV2
TGCGCCAGCAGCCAAGATCCCGGGAGGCGGGCTGAAGCTTTCTTT,CASSQDPGRRAEAFF,-,TRBJ1-1,once,TRBV4-3
TGTGCCAGCAGCCCTAAACCGGGCACAGATACGCAGTATTTT,CASSPKPGTDTQYF,-,TRBJ2-3,-,TRBV6-6
TGTGCCAGCAGCAGGGAATTTGAATCACCCCTCCACTTT,CASSREFESPLHF,-,TRBJ1-6,once,TRBV6-4
TGTGCCAGCAGCGTCGTTGAGGCGGGAGGTTGGGGTACGCAGTATTTT,CASSVVEAGGWGTQYF,TRBD2,TRBJ2-3,-,TRBV9
TGTGCCAGCAGTTCTCTTTTCAGGGTACCGCCCCAGCATTTT,CASSSLFRVPPQHF,-,TRBJ1-5,-,TRBV6-6
TGCAGCGTTGGAGACGACAGGGGAGAGACCCAGTACTTC,CSVGDDRGETQYF,TRBD1,TRBJ2-5,-,TRBV29-1
TGTGCCAGCAGCTCGGGACTAGCGGGGGCACCAGGACAAGAGACCCAGTACTTC,CASSSGLAGAPGQETQYF,TRBD2,TRBJ2-5,-,TRBV11-3
TGTGCCAGCAGCTTCCAGGCGCAGACCCAGTACTTC,CASSFQAQTQYF,-,TRBJ2-5,-,TRBV7-2
TGCGCCAGCAGCTTGGGGGTGGGGGGGAAACAGCCCCAGCATTTT,CASSLGVGGKQPQHF,-,TRBJ1-5,-,TRBV5-1
TGTGCCAGCAGCTCCTTCAGCGGAGGCTATGGCTACACCTTC,CASSSFSGGYGYTF,-,TRBJ1-2,-,TRBV28
TGTGCCAGTAGCCGTGGGACAGATCAAGAGACCCAGTACTTC,CASSRGTDQETQYF,TRBD1,TRBJ2-5,-,TRBV19
TGTGCCAGCAGCCCGCGAGACTACGGTTGGAGTGGCTACACCTTC,CASSPRDYGWSGYTF,-,TRBJ1-2,-,TRBV7-7
TGCGCCAGCAGCCAAGGGACGAATAGCGGGAGCTTAGTGACCCAGTACTTC,CASSQGTNSGSLVTQYF,TRBD2,TRBJ2-5,-,TRBV4-1
TGTGCCAGCAGTTACTCTAGGGGAACAGATACGCAGTATTTT,CASSYSRGTDTQYF,-,TRBJ2-3,few,TRBV6-5
TGTGCCAGTACCCTCGCCCCGAGGGAAAAACTGTTTTTT,CASTLAPREKLFF,-,TRBJ1-4,-,TRBV19
TGTGCCAGCAGTGACGGGACAGGGATCACAGATACGCAGTATTTT,CASSDGTGITDTQYF,TRBD1,TRBJ2-3,-,TRBV6-4
TGTGCCACCAGCAGAGATGATGGGCTAAACACCATATATTTT,CATSRDDGLNTIYF,-,TRBJ1-3,-,TRBV15
TGTGCCAGCAGCTTGGCGACAGTCTCTGAAAAACTGTTTTTT,CASSLATVSEKLFF,-,TRBJ1-4,few,TRBV5-5
TGCGCCAGCAGCCAAGATCGTCACAGCATCAATTCACCCCTCCACTTT,CASSQDRHSINSPLHF,-,TRBJ1-6,-,TRBV4-3
TGTGCCAGCAGTCCGCGCGGCGGGAGCGGCGAGCAGTACTTC,CASSPRGGSGEQYF,TRBD2,TRBJ2-7,-,TRBV27
TGTGCCAGCAGCCAAGATCTCTTTATGGGCCAGGGGACCTACGAGCAGTACTTC,CASSQDLFMGQGTYEQYF,-,TRBJ2-7,-,TRBV14
TGTGCCAGCAGCTTAGCTTTGTCCAGCGAGCAGTACTTC,CASSLALSSEQYF,-,TRBJ2-7,few,TRBV11-3
TGTGCCATCAATCATGACAGGGGTAAAACAGATACGCAGTATTTT,CAINHDRGKTDTQYF,TRBD1,TRBJ2-3,-,TRBV10-3
TGTGCCAGCAGCTTAAGGGGGACCCTCAAGAACACTGAAGCTTTCTTT,CASSLRGTLKNTEAFF,-,TRBJ1-1,-,TRBV7-9
TGTGCCAGCAGCCCGGGACTAGCGGGAGGGGTCGAGCAGTACTTC,CASSPGLAGGVEQYF,TRBD2,TRBJ2-7,-,TRBV7-2